This is a list of T cell receptor beta chains from one sample in a study of OX40 agonist ivuxolimab in advanced cancers. Profiled with immunoSEQ multiplex PCR; TCRdb holds only in-frame clones, not every one. The sample contains 50,000 to 85,000 clones, around 83% of which appear only once. This sample comprised CD4+ or CD8+ T cells sorted from blood, obtained in a trial of the OX40 agonist ivuxolimab. The receptor set was obtained from an adult with an advanced solid tumor such as melanoma, head and neck, liver or kidney cancer. The CDR3 runs from the conserved cysteine through the conserved F or W. The D gene is left open where the match is weak. Expanded clones get a size class; other rows say once, few or many, or leave the size out.

-	TRBV10-3	TRBJ1-1	-	CAISEHKNTEAFF	TGTGCCATCAGTGAACACAAAAACACTGAAGCTTTCTTT
-	TRBV30	TRBJ2-7	TRBD1	CAWSPTGTGVGEQYF	TGTGCCTGGAGTCCCACCGGGACAGGGGTAGGCGAGCAGTACTTC
-	TRBV11-3	TRBJ2-4	-	CASSLGQFSRSDIQYF	TGTGCCAGCAGCCTAGGACAGTTTTCCCGTTCTGACATTCAGTACTTC
-	TRBV14	TRBJ1-4	TRBD1	CASSRGQGATNEKLFF	TGTGCCAGCAGCCGCGGACAGGGGGCAACTAATGAAAAACTGTTTTTT
-	TRBV15	TRBJ2-7	TRBD2	CATSRDRTSGRGREYF	TGTGCCACCAGCAGAGACCGGACTAGCGGGAGGGGTAGGGAGTACTTC
-	TRBV7-9	TRBJ2-3	-	CASSLAGVTDTQYF	TGTGCCAGCAGCTTAGCGGGCGTCACAGATACGCAGTATTTT
few	TRBV7-2	TRBJ2-7	TRBD2	CASSPVVAGEQYF	TGTGCCAGCAGCCCCGTGGTAGCGGGGGAGCAGTACTTC
-	TRBV28	TRBJ1-5	-	CASLKAGAHQPQHF	TGTGCCAGCCTAAAGGCGGGAGCTCATCAGCCCCAGCATTTT
-	TRBV5-1	TRBJ1-1	-	CASSMVGPNTEAFF	TGCGCCAGCAGCATGGTAGGGCCGAACACTGAAGCTTTCTTT
once	TRBV4-3	TRBJ2-7	-	CASSQEALTYEQYF	TGCGCCAGCAGCCAAGAAGCACTAACCTACGAGCAGTACTTC
-	TRBV27	TRBJ1-5	-	CASGQLNQPQHF	TGTGCCAGTGGACAGTTGAATCAGCCCCAGCATTTT
once	TRBV18	TRBJ2-5	-	CASSSLKETQYF	TGTGCCAGCTCATCCCTCAAAGAGACCCAGTACTTC
-	TRBV7-2	TRBJ2-3	-	CASLERGTDTQYF	TGTGCCAGCCTCGAGCGGGGCACAGATACGCAGTATTTT
-	TRBV29-1	TRBJ2-7	-	CSVTLPSGLLYEQYF	TGCAGCGTCACCCTTCCTTCCGGACTTTTATACGAGCAGTACTTC